These T cell receptor beta chains were read from a single sample in a study of neurological immune-mediated disorders. Via MiXCR, TCRdb re-called the 5' RACE reads, giving one row per CDR3 protein. The sample yields roughly 80,000 distinct CDR3 sequences, approximately 10% seen once. The sequenced material came from PBMCs. The receptor set was obtained from a man aged 35 to 55 in good health. Each CDR3 is given with its conserved first and last residue.

V: TRBV20-1
length: 18
J: TRBJ2-1
CDR3: CSARDFRGGGTEFNEQFF

V: TRBV29-1
length: 13
J: TRBJ1-1
CDR3: CSVEEWYRTEAFF

V: TRBV5-1
length: 14
J: TRBJ2-2
CDR3: CASSFDGPTGELFF

V: TRBV9
length: 15
J: TRBJ2-1
CDR3: CASSVLDGGRYEQFF

V: TRBV5-1
length: 17
J: TRBJ2-7
CDR3: CASSLQGQGTDTYEQYF

V: TRBV29-1
length: 12
J: TRBJ2-7
CDR3: CSASGGDYEQYF

V: TRBV6-5
length: 14
J: TRBJ1-4
CDR3: CASRSQGQYEKLFF

V: TRBV7-2
length: 13
J: TRBJ2-7
CDR3: CASSRNAAYEQYF

V: TRBV5-1
length: 17
J: TRBJ2-3
CDR3: CASSPPQGRPSTDTQYF

V: TRBV28
length: 17
J: TRBJ1-5
CDR3: CASSYYGAADLNQPQHF

V: TRBV12-3/TRBV12-4
length: 18
J: TRBJ2-4
CDR3: CASSFRDSGFLAKNIQYF

V: TRBV10-3
length: 15
J: TRBJ2-2
CDR3: CAISADRVGTGELFF

V: TRBV11-2
length: 15
J: TRBJ1-5
CDR3: CASSLGGTVNQPQHF

V: TRBV7-3
length: 16
J: TRBJ2-3
CDR3: CASSLRLAGGIDTQYF

V: TRBV5-5
length: 15
J: TRBJ2-2
CDR3: CASSLPTHRGRELFF

V: TRBV27
length: 16
J: TRBJ1-4
CDR3: CASSPTRSRFNEKLFF

V: TRBV6-6
length: 15
J: TRBJ2-5
CDR3: CASSYRITFGETQYF

V: TRBV6-5
length: 16
J: TRBJ2-7
CDR3: CASGLAGGMASYEQYF

V: TRBV6-6
length: 15
J: TRBJ2-3
CDR3: CASSSRLAGGYTQYF

V: TRBV3-1
length: 15
J: TRBJ2-1
CDR3: CASSQELPGANEQFF

V: TRBV20-1
length: 15
J: TRBJ2-5
CDR3: CSASLRKGYQETQYF

V: TRBV7-2
length: 10
J: TRBJ2-1
CDR3: CASSLREQFF

V: TRBV15
length: 16
J: TRBJ1-2
CDR3: CATSRVRTGHGYGYTF

V: TRBV6-2/TRBV6-3
length: 16
J: TRBJ1-5
CDR3: CASSYRGSQVNQPQHF

V: TRBV12-3/TRBV12-4
length: 12
J: TRBJ2-7
CDR3: CASSFGHLEQYF

V: TRBV9
length: 15
J: TRBJ2-2
CDR3: CASSISGSNTGELFF

V: TRBV27
length: 15
J: TRBJ1-6
CDR3: CASSNELHYNSPLHF

V: TRBV20-1
length: 11
J: TRBJ2-1
CDR3: CSALVDNEQFF

V: TRBV6-9
length: 15
J: TRBJ2-7
CDR3: CASSCPTGQNNEQYF

V: TRBV11-1
length: 14
J: TRBJ2-7
CDR3: CASSPGTSFGEQYF

V: TRBV7-2
length: 13
J: TRBJ1-1
CDR3: CASSRKGNTEAFF

V: TRBV5-1
length: 16
J: TRBJ1-2
CDR3: CASSERPSSTNYGYTF

V: TRBV6-5
length: 18
J: TRBJ2-1
CDR3: CASSYSGTSGRPYNEQFF

V: TRBV11-2
length: 15
J: TRBJ1-1
CDR3: CASSLRDRGNTEAFF

V: TRBV6-1
length: 17
J: TRBJ2-7
CDR3: CASSEGPRTSRYYEQYF

V: TRBV7-7
length: 14
J: TRBJ2-3
CDR3: CASSLGNAGDTQYF

V: TRBV7-2
length: 14
J: TRBJ2-7
CDR3: CASSLTGSHYEQYF

V: TRBV7-8
length: 13
J: TRBJ1-1
CDR3: CASSLGGHTEAFF

V: TRBV6-5
length: 16
J: TRBJ2-1
CDR3: CASSHGLAGGTNEQFF

V: TRBV10-3
length: 11
J: TRBJ2-3
CDR3: CAIRAADTQYF

V: TRBV4-2
length: 15
J: TRBJ2-7
CDR3: CASSQEERETYEQYF

V: TRBV27
length: 17
J: TRBJ2-2
CDR3: CASSSGTDPTNTGELFF

V: TRBV20-1
length: 16
J: TRBJ2-1
CDR3: CSARDTSGRDYNEQFF

V: TRBV5-1
length: 13
J: TRBJ2-1
CDR3: CASRWTDYNEQFF

V: TRBV6-5
length: 16
J: TRBJ2-2
CDR3: CASSLGLAGGPGELFF

V: TRBV12-3/TRBV12-4
length: 15
J: TRBJ2-4
CDR3: CASSSSSGAKNIQYF

V: TRBV27
length: 13
J: TRBJ1-2
CDR3: CASSLLGFYGYTF

V: TRBV2
length: 14
J: TRBJ2-7
CDR3: CASIQDRESYEQYF

V: TRBV20-1
length: 13
J: TRBJ2-2
CDR3: CSAPQGSTGELFF

V: TRBV29-1
length: 13
J: TRBJ1-5
CDR3: CSVSLGLGQPQHF

V: TRBV29-1
length: 15
J: TRBJ2-3
CDR3: CSFTRGSGSTDTQYF

V: TRBV20-1
length: 13
J: TRBJ2-2
CDR3: CSASTSWAGELFF

V: TRBV30
length: 12
J: TRBJ1-1
CDR3: CAWSKSNTEAFF

V: TRBV11-1
length: 13
J: TRBJ2-7
CDR3: CASSSGQIYEQYF

V: TRBV12-3/TRBV12-4
length: 13
J: TRBJ2-1
CDR3: CASSFSEFNEQFF

V: TRBV5-1
length: 18
J: TRBJ2-2
CDR3: CASSSGTGGIGNTGELFF

V: TRBV20-1
length: 15
J: TRBJ1-5
CDR3: CSARGWGMSNQPQHF